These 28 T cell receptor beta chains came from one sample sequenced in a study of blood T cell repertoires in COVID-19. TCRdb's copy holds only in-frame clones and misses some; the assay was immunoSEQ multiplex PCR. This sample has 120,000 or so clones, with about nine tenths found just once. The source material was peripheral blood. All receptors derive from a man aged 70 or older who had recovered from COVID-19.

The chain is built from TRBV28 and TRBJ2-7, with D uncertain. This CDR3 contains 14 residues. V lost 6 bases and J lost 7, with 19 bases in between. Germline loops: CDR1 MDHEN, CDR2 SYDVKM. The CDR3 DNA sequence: TGTGCCAGCAGCCCCCCCCGAACGTCTACGGAGCAGTACTTC. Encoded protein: CASSPPRTSTEQYF.

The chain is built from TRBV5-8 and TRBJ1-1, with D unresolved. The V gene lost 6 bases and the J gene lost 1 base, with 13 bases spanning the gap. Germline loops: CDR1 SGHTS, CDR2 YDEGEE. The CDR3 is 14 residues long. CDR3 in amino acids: CASMRMAANTEAFF. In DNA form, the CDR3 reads TGTGCCAGCATGAGGATGGCTGCGAACACTGAAGCTTTCTTT.

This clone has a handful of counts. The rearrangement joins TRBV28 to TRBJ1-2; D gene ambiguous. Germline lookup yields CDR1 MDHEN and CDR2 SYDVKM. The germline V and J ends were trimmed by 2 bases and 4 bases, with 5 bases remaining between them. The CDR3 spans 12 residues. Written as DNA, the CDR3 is TGTGCCAGCAGTTTAAATATCTATGGCTACACCTTC. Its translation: CASSLNIYGYTF.

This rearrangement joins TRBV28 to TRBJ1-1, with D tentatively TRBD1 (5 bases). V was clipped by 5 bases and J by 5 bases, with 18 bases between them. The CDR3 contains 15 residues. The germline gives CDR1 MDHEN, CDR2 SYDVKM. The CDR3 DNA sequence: TGTGCCAGCAGTCCCTCCAGCCCTCGGGGGACTGAAGCTTTCTTT. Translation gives CASSPSSPRGTEAFF.

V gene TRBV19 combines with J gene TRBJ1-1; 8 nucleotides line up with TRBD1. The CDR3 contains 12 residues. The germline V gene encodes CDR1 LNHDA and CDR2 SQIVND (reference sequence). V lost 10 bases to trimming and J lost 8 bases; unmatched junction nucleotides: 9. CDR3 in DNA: TGTGCCACCACTGGACACAGGGGGGAAGCTTTCTTT. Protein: CATTGHRGEAFF.

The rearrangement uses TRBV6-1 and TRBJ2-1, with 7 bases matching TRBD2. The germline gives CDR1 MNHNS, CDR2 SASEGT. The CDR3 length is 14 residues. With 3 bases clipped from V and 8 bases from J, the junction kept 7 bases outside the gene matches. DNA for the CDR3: TGTGCCAGCAGTGACGCGGGAGCGCTCCATGAGCAGTTCTTC. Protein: CASSDAGALHEQFF.

CDR3 sequence: CASTDRAATNEKLFF. The CDR3 DNA reads as TGTGCCAGTACCGACAGGGCTGCAACTAATGAAAAACTGTTTTTT. The chain couples TRBV19 to TRBJ1-4, with TRBD1 matching 7 bases. CDR3 length: 15 amino acids. CDR1 and CDR2 (germline): LNHDA, SQIVND (reference sequence). The V and J ends lost 7 bases and 0 bases, in that order; junction bases with no gene match: 5.

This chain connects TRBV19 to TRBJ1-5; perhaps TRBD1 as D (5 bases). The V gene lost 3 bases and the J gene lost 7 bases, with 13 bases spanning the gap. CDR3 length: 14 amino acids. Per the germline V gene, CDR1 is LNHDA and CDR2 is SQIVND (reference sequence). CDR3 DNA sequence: TGTGCCAGTAGTATGGTTCGGGGGGGGCAGCCCCAGCATTTT. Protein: CASSMVRGGQPQHF.

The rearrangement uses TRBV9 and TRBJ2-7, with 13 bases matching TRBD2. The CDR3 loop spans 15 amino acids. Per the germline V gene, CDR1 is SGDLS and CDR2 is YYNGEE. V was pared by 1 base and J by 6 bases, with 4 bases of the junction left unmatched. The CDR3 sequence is CASSVTSGRAGEQYF. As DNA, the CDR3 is TGTGCCAGCAGCGTAACTAGCGGGAGGGCCGGCGAGCAGTACTTC.

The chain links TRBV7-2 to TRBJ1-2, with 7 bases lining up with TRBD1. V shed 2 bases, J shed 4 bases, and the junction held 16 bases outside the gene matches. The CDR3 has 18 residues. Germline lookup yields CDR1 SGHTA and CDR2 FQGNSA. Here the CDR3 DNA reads TGTGCCAGCAGCTTAAGACAGGGCGGGCAAGGAATCGCCTATGGCTACACCTTC. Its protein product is CASSLRQGGQGIAYGYTF.

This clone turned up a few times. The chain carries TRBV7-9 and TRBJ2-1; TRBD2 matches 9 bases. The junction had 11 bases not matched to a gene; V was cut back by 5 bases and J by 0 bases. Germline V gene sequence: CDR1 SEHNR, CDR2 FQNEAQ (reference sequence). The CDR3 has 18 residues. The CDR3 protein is CASSAIGTSSSSYNEQFF. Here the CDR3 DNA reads TGTGCCAGCAGCGCGATCGGGACTAGCAGTAGCTCCTACAATGAGCAGTTCTTC.

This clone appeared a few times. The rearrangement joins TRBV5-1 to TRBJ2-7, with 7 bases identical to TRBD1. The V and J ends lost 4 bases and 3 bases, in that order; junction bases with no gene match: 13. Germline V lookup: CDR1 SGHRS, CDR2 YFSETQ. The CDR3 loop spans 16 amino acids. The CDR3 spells CASSLRSVSGGYEQYF. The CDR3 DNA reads TGCGCCAGCAGCCTGCGCTCCGTGTCAGGGGGCTACGAGCAGTACTTC.

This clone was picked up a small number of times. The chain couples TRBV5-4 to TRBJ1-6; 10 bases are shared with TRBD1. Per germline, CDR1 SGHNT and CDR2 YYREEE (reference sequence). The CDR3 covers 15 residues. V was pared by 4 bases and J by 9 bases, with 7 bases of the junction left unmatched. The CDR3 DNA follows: TGTGCCAGCAGCACCGGGACAGGGGCTAGTTCACCCCTCCACTTT. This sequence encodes CASSTGTGASSPLHF.

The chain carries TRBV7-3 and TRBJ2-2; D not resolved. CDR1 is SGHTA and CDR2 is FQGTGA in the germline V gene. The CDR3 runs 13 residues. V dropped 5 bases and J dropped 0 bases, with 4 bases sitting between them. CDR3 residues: CASSITNTGELFF. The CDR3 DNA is TGTGCCAGCAGCATTACGAACACCGGGGAGCTGTTTTTT.

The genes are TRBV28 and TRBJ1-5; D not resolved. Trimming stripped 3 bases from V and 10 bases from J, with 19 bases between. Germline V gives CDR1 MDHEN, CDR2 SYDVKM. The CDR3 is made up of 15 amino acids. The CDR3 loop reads CASSFAAASGKPQHF. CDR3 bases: TGTGCCAGCAGTTTTGCGGCGGCCTCCGGGAAACCCCAGCATTTT.

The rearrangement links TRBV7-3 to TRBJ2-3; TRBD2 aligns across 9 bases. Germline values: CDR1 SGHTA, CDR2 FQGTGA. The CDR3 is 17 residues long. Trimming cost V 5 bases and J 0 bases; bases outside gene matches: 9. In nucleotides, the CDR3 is TGTGCCAGCAGCCCCCGGACTAGCGCCTCTAGCACAGATACGCAGTATTTT. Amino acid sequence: CASSPRTSASSTDTQYF.

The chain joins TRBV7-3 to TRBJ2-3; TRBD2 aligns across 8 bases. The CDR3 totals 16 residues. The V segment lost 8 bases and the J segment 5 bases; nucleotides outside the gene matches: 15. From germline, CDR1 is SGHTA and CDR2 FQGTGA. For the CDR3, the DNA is TGTGCCAGCTCCTATAGCGGGCACCGGGAGGGAGATACGCAGTATTTT. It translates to CASSYSGHREGDTQYF.

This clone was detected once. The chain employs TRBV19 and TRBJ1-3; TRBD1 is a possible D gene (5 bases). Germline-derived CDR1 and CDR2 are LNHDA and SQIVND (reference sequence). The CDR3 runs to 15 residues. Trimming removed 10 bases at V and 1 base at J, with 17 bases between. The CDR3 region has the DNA TGTGCCACCTCCATATCCGGGGGGTCTGGAAACACCATATATTTT. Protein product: CATSISGGSGNTIYF.

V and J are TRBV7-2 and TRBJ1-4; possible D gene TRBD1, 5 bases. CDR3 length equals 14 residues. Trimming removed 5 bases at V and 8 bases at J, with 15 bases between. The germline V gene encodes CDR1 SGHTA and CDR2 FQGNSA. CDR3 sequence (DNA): TGTGCCAGCAGCCTTCCGGGGGGAAGCGAAAAACTGTTTTTT. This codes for CASSLPGGSEKLFF.

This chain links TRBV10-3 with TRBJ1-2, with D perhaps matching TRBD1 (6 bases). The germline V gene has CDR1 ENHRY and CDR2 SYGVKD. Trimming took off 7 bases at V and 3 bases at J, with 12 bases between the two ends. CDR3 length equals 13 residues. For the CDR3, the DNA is TGTGCCATCACCGAGGGGGAATACTATGGCTACACCTTC. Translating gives CAITEGEYYGYTF.

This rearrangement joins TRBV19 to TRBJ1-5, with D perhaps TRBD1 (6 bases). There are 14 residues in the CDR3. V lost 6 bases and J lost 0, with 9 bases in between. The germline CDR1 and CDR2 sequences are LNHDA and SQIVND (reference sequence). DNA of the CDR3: TGTGCCAGTAGAACAGGGTCTAGCAATCAGCCCCAGCATTTT. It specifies CASRTGSSNQPQHF.

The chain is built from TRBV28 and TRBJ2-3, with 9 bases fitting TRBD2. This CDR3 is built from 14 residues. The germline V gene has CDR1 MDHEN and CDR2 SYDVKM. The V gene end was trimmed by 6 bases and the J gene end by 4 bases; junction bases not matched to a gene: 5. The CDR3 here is CASSPSGRSDTQYF. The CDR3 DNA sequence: TGTGCCAGCAGCCCGAGCGGGAGGTCAGATACGCAGTATTTT.

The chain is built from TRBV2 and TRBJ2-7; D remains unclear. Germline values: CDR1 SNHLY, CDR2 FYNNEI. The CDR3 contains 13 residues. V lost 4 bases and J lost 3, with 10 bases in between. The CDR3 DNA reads TGTGCCAGCAGTGTAGGCGGCCGCTACGAGCAGTACTTC. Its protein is CASSVGGRYEQYF.

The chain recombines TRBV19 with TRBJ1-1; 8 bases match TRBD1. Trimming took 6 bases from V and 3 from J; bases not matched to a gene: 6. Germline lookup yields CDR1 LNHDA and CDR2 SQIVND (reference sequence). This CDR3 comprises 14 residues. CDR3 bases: TGTGCCAGTAGGGACAGGGTACGCGACACTGAAGCTTTCTTT. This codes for CASRDRVRDTEAFF.

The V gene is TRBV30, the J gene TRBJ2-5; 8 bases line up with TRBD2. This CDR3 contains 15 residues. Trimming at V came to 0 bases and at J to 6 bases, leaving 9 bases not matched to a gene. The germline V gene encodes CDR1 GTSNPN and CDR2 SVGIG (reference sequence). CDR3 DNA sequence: TGTGCCTGGAGTGTACGGGGACTAGATAGTAAGACCCAGTACTTC. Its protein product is CAWSVRGLDSKTQYF.

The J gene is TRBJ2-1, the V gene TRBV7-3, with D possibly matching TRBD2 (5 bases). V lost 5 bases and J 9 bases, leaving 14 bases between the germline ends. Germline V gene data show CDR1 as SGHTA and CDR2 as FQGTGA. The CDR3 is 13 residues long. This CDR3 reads CASSPHTAGEQFF. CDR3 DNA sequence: TGTGCCAGCAGCCCCCACACCGCGGGTGAGCAGTTCTTC.

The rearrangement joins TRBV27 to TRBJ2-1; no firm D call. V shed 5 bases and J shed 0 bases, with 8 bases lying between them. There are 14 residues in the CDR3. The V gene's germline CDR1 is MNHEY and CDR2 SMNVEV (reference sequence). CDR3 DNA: TGTGCCAGCAGTCTCTTGAGCTCCTACAATGAGCAGTTCTTC. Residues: CASSLLSSYNEQFF.

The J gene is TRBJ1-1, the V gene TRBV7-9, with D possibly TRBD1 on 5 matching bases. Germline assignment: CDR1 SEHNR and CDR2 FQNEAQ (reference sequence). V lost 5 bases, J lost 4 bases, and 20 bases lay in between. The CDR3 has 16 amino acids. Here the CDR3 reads CASSPPGGGGGTEAFF. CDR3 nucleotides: TGTGCCAGCAGCCCCCCGGGGGGGGGAGGAGGCACTGAAGCTTTCTTT.